This entry is about one T cell receptor (beta chain). Antigen unknown. One end of the junction is discordant with germline, which a read error may explain. The sample belongs to a study of blood T cells in healthy people across ages. Findings of the study overall: More naive CD4+ cells and higher diversity were found in long-lived than in aged donors.

Next came a second PCR, run for about 7 to 11 cycles, which used a sample-barcoded 5' primer along with a J-beta primer mix. At least 2.5 million CDR3-containing paired-end reads were obtained per sample. One entry per CDR3 protein results from TCRdb running MiXCR on the 5' RACE reads. The sample lists 1,500,000 or so distinct CDR3 sequences; around 40% were seen once. The CDR3 is 15 residues long. The germline V gene encodes CDR1 DFQATT and CDR2 SNEGSKA (reference sequence). V and J are TRBV20-1 and TRBJ1-2; TRBD1 matches 10 bases. The sequenced material came from blood. This receptor was obtained from a woman aged 18-29 years in good health. The CDR3 DNA is TGCAGTGCTAGAGATCCCGGGACAGGGGAATATGGCTGCACCTTC. Translating gives CSARDPGTGEYGCTF.